The clone carrying this TCR beta chain was counted many times. Its target is unknown. TCRdb itself ran the 5' RACE reads through MiXCR, one entry per CDR3 protein. Found here are tens of thousands of distinct CDR3 sequences, 7% to 9% of them singletons; the top ten hold around 28%. These data originate in a study of T cells after yellow fever vaccination. General observations from the study: Although the secondary response was weaker, it peaked faster, at day 5 versus 15. Overlap between CD4 and CD8 compartments was detected for a small share of clonotypes. Subsequent booster samples again held most clones from primary vaccination (96% CD4, 85% to 90% CD8).

J lost 5 bases, V lost 5 bases, and 4 bases had no gene match. Per the germline V gene, CDR1 is SEHNR and CDR2 is FQNEAQ (reference sequence). The CDR3 is 14 residues long. The sequencing used CD8+ T cells sorted from PBMCs, collected around 15 days after the first yellow fever vaccination. The source of this sequence is a man younger than 35 who received the YFV17D yellow fever vaccine. V is TRBV7-9 and J is TRBJ2-5, with 11 positions matching TRBD2. CDR3 in amino acids: CASSTGLAGETQYF. The CDR3 DNA is TGTGCCAGCAGCACCGGACTAGCGGGCGAGACCCAGTACTTC.